The 26 T cell receptor beta chains presented below share a single source sample, sequenced in a study of identical twins. One entry per CDR3 protein results from TCRdb running MiXCR on the 5' RACE reads. The sample holds 400,000 to 550,000 distinct CDR3 sequences; more than 13% are singletons and the top ten take about 0.97%. The same data also contributed to another study, on yellow fever vaccine responses in identical twins.

What was sequenced was CD4+ T cells sorted from blood. All receptors come from a young woman in good health.

This clonotype has only a few counts. J is TRBJ2-1 and V is TRBV7-2, with 12 bases matching TRBD2. This CDR3 contains 16 residues. Unmatched junction bases numbered 3, after V lost 0 bases and J lost 6 bases. CDR1 is SGHTA, CDR2 FQGNSA, per germline. CDR3 coding DNA: TGTGCCAGCAGCTTAGCCTCTAGCGGGAGGGCCAATGAGCAGTTCTTC. It specifies CASSLASSGRANEQFF.

This clonotype was recorded a few times. The V and J genes are TRBV18 and TRBJ1-1; D uncertain. Trimming removed 7 bases at V and 2 bases at J, with 8 bases between. The CDR3 totals 12 residues. Looked up from germline, CDR1 is KGHSH and CDR2 is LQKENI. The CDR3 DNA reads as TGTGCCAGCTGGGATGGCAACACTGAAGCTTTCTTT. Translated: CASWDGNTEAFF. The full variable domain, rest sourced from reference TRBV18 and TRBJ1-1, is NAGVMQNPRHLVRRRGQEARLRCSPMKGHSHVYWYRQLPEEGLKFMVYLQKENIIDESGMPKERFSAEFPKEGPSILRIQQVVRGDSAAYFCASWDGNTEAFFGQGTRLTVV.

About this clonotype itself: Relative to the germline gene, one junction end is altered; a read error may explain this. The CDR3 loop reads CASSIDPVVPSDF. The DNA for the CDR3 is TGTGCCAGTAGTATAGATCCGGTTGTTCCTTCGGATTTT. The chain employs TRBV19 and TRBJ2-3; no reliable D call. The CDR3 runs 13 residues. CDR1 and CDR2 (germline): LNHDA, SQIVND (reference sequence).

The V gene is TRBV7-9, the J gene TRBJ2-3, with 11 bases aligning to TRBD2. J was trimmed by 3 bases and V by 4 bases; bases with no gene match: 6. The CDR3 spans 16 residues. Germline V lookup: CDR1 SEHNR, CDR2 FQNEAQ (reference sequence). The CDR3: CASSSSGGRITDTQYF. CDR3 DNA: TGTGCCAGCAGCTCTAGCGGGGGGCGCATAACAGATACGCAGTATTTT.

This clonotype has a handful of counts. The chain carries TRBV27 and TRBJ1-1, with D maybe TRBD1 (5 bases). V lost 0 bases, J lost 3 bases, and 8 bases lay in between. This CDR3 comprises 14 residues. Germline-derived CDR1 and CDR2 are MNHEY and SMNVEV (reference sequence). CDR3 bases: TGTGCCAGCAGTTTATCGGGCAGGGACACTGAAGCTTTCTTT. Translation: CASSLSGRDTEAFF.

This clonotype came up a few times. The rearrangement uses TRBV20-1 and TRBJ2-5, with D possibly being TRBD2 (6 bases). The V end lost 5 bases, the J end lost 5 bases, and 15 bases lay between the germline ends. This CDR3 region has 13 residues. Germline lookup yields CDR1 DFQATT and CDR2 SNEGSKA (reference sequence). The CDR3 loop is CSARTITGETQYF. The CDR3 nucleotides are TGCAGTGCTCGGACTATCACTGGGGAGACCCAGTACTTC.

The gene calls are TRBV6-1 and TRBJ2-1; D call uncertain. Trimming took 6 bases from V and 4 from J, leaving 13 bases between them. The CDR3 has 14 residues. Per germline, CDR1 MNHNS and CDR2 SASEGT. CDR3 DNA: TGTGCCAGCAGCCCTGCCAGGCTTTACAATGAGCAGTTCTTC. Encoded protein: CASSPARLYNEQFF.

The J gene is TRBJ2-7, the V gene TRBV20-1, with 7 nucleotides matching TRBD2. The CDR3 contains 11 residues. The junction had 9 bases not matched to a gene; V was cut back by 7 bases and J by 9 bases. Germline V lookup: CDR1 DFQATT, CDR2 SNEGSKA (reference sequence). The CDR3 nucleotides read TGCAGTGGTCTAGCGGCTCTGGGGCAGTACTTC. Translation: CSGLAALGQYF.

Here the CDR3 DNA reads TGCGCCAGCAGCCAAGATCTGCACCATGCGGGAGGGCCCCGAGAGACCCAGTACTTC. Protein product: CASSQDLHHAGGPRETQYF. V is TRBV4-3 and J is TRBJ2-5, with 9 positions matching TRBD2. V shed 0 bases and J 4 bases; nucleotides not matched to a gene: 15. Per the germline V gene, CDR1 is LGHNA and CDR2 is YSLEER. The CDR3 is made up of 19 amino acids.

This clonotype was counted many times. The gene calls are TRBV24-1 and TRBJ2-1; 8 bases are shared with TRBD1. The CDR3 is 14 amino acids. The germline V gene encodes CDR1 KGHDR and CDR2 SFDVKD. V lost 4 bases and J lost 4; bases outside the gene matches: 2. In DNA form, the CDR3 reads TGTGCCACCAGTGACGGACAGGGATACAATGAGCAGTTCTTC. It encodes CATSDGQGYNEQFF.

The gene calls are TRBV6-5 and TRBJ2-7; tentatively, D is TRBD1 or TRBD2 (7 bases each). The CDR3 is made up of 12 amino acids. From germline, CDR1 is MNHEY and CDR2 SVGAGI. Trimming took off 9 bases at V and 6 bases at J, with 15 bases between the two ends. The CDR3 protein is CASQGGSPEQYF. CDR3 in DNA: TGTGCCAGTCAGGGGGGGTCCCCCGAGCAGTACTTC.

Only a few counts were recorded for this clonotype. The gene calls are TRBV7-9 and TRBJ2-5, with D possibly matching TRBD1 (5 bases). CDR3 length equals 12 residues. CDR1 SEHNR and CDR2 FQNEAQ come from the germline V gene (reference sequence). V gave up 5 bases and J gave up 7 bases, with 11 bases separating them. CDR3 region: CASSRQFTTQYF. For the CDR3, the DNA is TGTGCCAGCAGCCGACAGTTTACGACCCAGTACTTC.

V usage is TRBV7-6 and J usage is TRBJ2-1, with TRBD2 matching 10 bases. The germline V gene has CDR1 SGHVS and CDR2 FNYEAQ. With V trimmed by 1 base and J by 8 bases, 8 bases remained unmatched. The CDR3 is 16 residues long. The CDR3 region is CASSLGRASGSYEQFF. The CDR3 DNA follows: TGTGCCAGCAGCTTAGGTCGAGCTAGCGGGAGCTATGAGCAGTTCTTC.

The V gene is TRBV5-1, the J gene TRBJ2-2; 12 bases match TRBD2. The trim removed 5 bases at V and 8 bases at J, leaving 4 bases unmatched. Germline assignment: CDR1 SGHRS and CDR2 YFSETQ. The CDR3 totals 14 residues. Written as DNA, the CDR3 is TGCGCCAGCAGACAACTAGCGGGAGGAGGGGAGCTGTTTTTT. This gives the protein CASRQLAGGGELFF.

V and J are TRBV25-1 and TRBJ2-1; 11 nucleotides line up with TRBD2. The CDR3 spans 18 residues. The germline V gene has CDR1 MGHDK and CDR2 SYGVNS. J gave up 5 bases and V 1 base, and 10 bases lay outside the gene matches. DNA for the CDR3: TGTGCCAGCAGTGAATTTCGACCGGGACTAGCGGAAAACAATGAGCAGTTCTTC. Amino acids: CASSEFRPGLAENNEQFF.

This clonotype has more than one count but fewer than ten. The chain is built from TRBV9 and TRBJ2-7; TRBD2 might be the D (5 bases). The CDR3 extends over 15 amino acids. Germline CDR1 reads SGDLS; CDR2 reads YYNGEE. Trimming took 1 base from V and 7 from J, leaving 18 bases between them. The CDR3 loop reads CASSVTTEYPGEQYF. In nucleotides, the CDR3 is TGTGCCAGCAGCGTAACTACTGAATACCCGGGGGAGCAGTACTTC.

In DNA, the CDR3 is TGCAGTGCTAGAGACTCCCGGGCCCCAAGCGAGCAGTACTTC. Protein sequence: CSARDSRAPSEQYF. The genes are TRBV20-1 and TRBJ2-7, with unresolved D. CDR3 length equals 14 residues. Per the germline V gene, CDR1 is DFQATT and CDR2 is SNEGSKA (reference sequence). V lost 0 bases and J 6 bases, leaving 15 bases between the germline ends.

This clonotype occurred a few times. The rearrangement links TRBV12-3 or TRBV12-4 to TRBJ2-7, with D tentatively TRBD1 (5 bases). The V gene lost 5 bases and the J gene lost 7 bases, with 18 bases spanning the gap. This CDR3 contains 14 residues. CDR3 region: CASSINRPSTEQYF. Written as DNA, the CDR3 is TGTGCCAGCAGTATTAACAGGCCCTCTACGGAGCAGTACTTC.

A few counts support this clonotype. The chain couples TRBV24-1 to TRBJ2-5, with D maybe TRBD2 (6 bases). The CDR3 is 16 amino acids. CDR1 and CDR2 from the germline V gene are KGHDR and SFDVKD. The ends were cut back, 0 bases at V and 5 bases at J, with 15 bases in the middle. The CDR3 coding sequence is TGTGCCACCAGTGATTTGCGGGGACTCTCGAGGGAGACCCAGTACTTC. Encoded protein: CATSDLRGLSRETQYF.

There are a few counts of this clonotype. The chain combines TRBV5-6 with TRBJ2-5; D possibly corresponds to TRBD1 (5 bases). V lost 5 bases and J 2 bases, leaving 10 bases between the germline ends. Germline CDR1 reads SGHDT; CDR2 reads YYEEEE. CDR3 length: 13 residues. The CDR3 reads CASRQGRQETQYF. For the CDR3, the DNA is TGTGCCAGCAGGCAGGGCAGGCAAGAGACCCAGTACTTC.

The chain links TRBV4-1 to TRBJ2-3; 9 bases match TRBD1. Germline V CDR1 and CDR2: MGHRA, YSYEKL. With 5 bases clipped from V and 2 bases from J, the junction kept 8 bases outside the gene matches. The CDR3 is made up of 16 amino acids. DNA for the CDR3: TGCGCCAGCAGCTTCCACAGGGGGCCAAACACAGATACGCAGTATTTT. Residues: CASSFHRGPNTDTQYF.

The chain uses TRBV29-1 and TRBJ1-4; no clear D gene. The V and J ends lost 5 bases and 0 bases respectively, with 16 bases between them. The germline V gene has CDR1 SQVTM and CDR2 ANQGSEA. The CDR3 is 16 amino acids. CDR3 protein: CSVFVSGVATNEKLFF. The CDR3 DNA reads as TGCAGCGTTTTCGTTTCGGGTGTCGCAACTAATGAAAAACTGTTTTTT. The whole variable domain, filled in from reference TRBV29-1 and TRBJ1-4, reads SAVISQKPSRDICQRGTSLTIQCQVDSQVTMMFWYRQQPGQSLTLIATANQGSEATYESGFVIDKFPISRPNLTFSTLTVSNMSPEDSSIYLCSVFVSGVATNEKLFFGSGTQLSVL.

The rearrangement joins TRBV7-2 to TRBJ2-7; 11 bases are shared with TRBD2. Trimming at V came to 2 bases and at J to 6 bases, leaving 9 bases not matched to a gene. Germline V gene data show CDR1 as SGHTA and CDR2 as FQGNSA. The CDR3 sequence is 16 residues long. The CDR3 spells CASSLSWGTSGIEQYF. In DNA, the CDR3 is TGTGCCAGCAGCTTAAGTTGGGGGACTAGCGGAATCGAGCAGTACTTC.

The table lists this clonotype with a few counts. The chain uses TRBV5-1 and TRBJ2-3, with TRBD2 as a possible D gene (6 bases). The germline CDR1 and CDR2 sequences are SGHRS and YFSETQ. V lost 2 bases and J lost 3, with 10 bases in between. The CDR3 runs to 14 residues. CDR3 in DNA: TGCGCCAGCAGCTTCTCTGCGGGAACAGATACGCAGTATTTT. This translates into CASSFSAGTDTQYF.

This clonotype has only a few counts. The rearrangement joins TRBV2 to TRBJ1-2, with D perhaps TRBD1 (5 bases). V was trimmed by 6 bases and J by 8 bases, leaving 19 bases between them. Germline CDR1 is SNHLY and CDR2 is FYNNEI. This CDR3 spans 14 amino acids. CDR3 amino acids: CASRQRVGLKGYTF. The CDR3 DNA is TGTGCCAGCAGACAGAGGGTGGGACTAAAAGGCTACACCTTC.

The CDR3 DNA sequence: TGTGCCAGCCGGGGGTTCTCCTACAATGAGCAGTTCTTC. The encoded protein is CASRGFSYNEQFF. The J gene is TRBJ2-1, the V gene TRBV12-3 or TRBV12-4; the D gene is possibly TRBD2 (6 bases). The ends were cut back, 8 bases at V and 0 bases at J, with 8 bases in the middle. This CDR3 is 13 amino acids long.